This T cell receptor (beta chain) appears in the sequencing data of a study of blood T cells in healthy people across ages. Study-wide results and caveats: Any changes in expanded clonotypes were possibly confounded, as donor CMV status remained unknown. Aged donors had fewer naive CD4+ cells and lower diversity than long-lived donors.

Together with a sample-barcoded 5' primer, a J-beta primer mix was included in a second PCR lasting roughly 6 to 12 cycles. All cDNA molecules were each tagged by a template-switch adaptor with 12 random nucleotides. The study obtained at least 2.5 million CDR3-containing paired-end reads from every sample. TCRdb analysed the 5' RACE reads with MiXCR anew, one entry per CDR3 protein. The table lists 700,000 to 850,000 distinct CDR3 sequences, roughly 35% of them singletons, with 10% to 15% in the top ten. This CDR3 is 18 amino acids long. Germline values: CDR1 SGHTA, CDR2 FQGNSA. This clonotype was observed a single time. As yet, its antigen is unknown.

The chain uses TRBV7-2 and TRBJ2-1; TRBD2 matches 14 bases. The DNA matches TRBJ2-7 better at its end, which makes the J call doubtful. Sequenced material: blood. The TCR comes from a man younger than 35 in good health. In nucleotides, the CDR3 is TGTGCCAGCAGCCTTCGACTAGCGGGGGGGATCTCCTACAATGAGCAGTACTTC. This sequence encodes CASSLRLAGGISYNEQYF.